Listed below are T cell receptor beta chains from one sample, sequenced in a study of beta chain features in type 1 diabetes. Only in-frame clones appear in the TCRdb table, and some are missing; sequencing was by immunoSEQ multiplex PCR. The sample lists roughly 340,000 clones; approximately 15% were seen once. Input material: naive CD4+ T cells from blood. The receptors stem from a woman in her late teens or twenties with type 1 diabetes. Each CDR3 is given with its conserved first and last residue. Each record gives: clone size, D gene, J gene, V gene, CDR3 DNA, CDR3 protein. The D gene is left open where the match is weak. Some rows mark clone size as missing; the rest say once, few, many or name a class of expanded clone.

size: few
D: TRBD1
J: TRBJ1-2
V: TRBV25-1
DNA: TGTGCCAGCAGTGAATCTGGGACAGGGAACTATGGCTACACCTTC
CDR3: CASSESGTGNYGYTF

size: NA
D: NA
J: TRBJ2-3
V: TRBV27
DNA: TGTGCCAGCAGTTTGGTTAGGGGGGGCGCAGATACGCAGTATTTT
CDR3: CASSLVRGGADTQYF

size: NA
D: NA
J: TRBJ1-1
V: TRBV29-1
DNA: TGCAGCGTTGGACAGACCCTGAACACTGAAGCTTTCTTT
CDR3: CSVGQTLNTEAFF

size: NA
D: NA
J: TRBJ2-1
V: TRBV6-5
DNA: TGTGCCAGCAGTTTATATCCATCTAGCTCCTACAATGAGCAGTTCTTC
CDR3: CASSLYPSSSYNEQFF

size: few
D: TRBD1
J: TRBJ1-4
V: TRBV27
DNA: TGTGCCAGCAGTCCTATGACAGGGGCTAATGAAAAACTGTTTTTT
CDR3: CASSPMTGANEKLFF

size: once
D: NA
J: TRBJ1-1
V: TRBV30
DNA: TGTGCCTGGAGGGGGGGGATCATGAACACTGAAGCTTTCTTT
CDR3: CAWRGGIMNTEAFF

size: NA
D: TRBD1
J: TRBJ2-1
V: TRBV5-6
DNA: TGTGCCAGCAGCTTGAGGGACAGGTCCTACAATGAGCAGTTCTTC
CDR3: CASSLRDRSYNEQFF

size: few
D: TRBD2
J: TRBJ2-1
V: TRBV19
DNA: TGTGCCAGTAGTGCCGAACTAGCGGGAGTGAATGAGCAGTTCTTC
CDR3: CASSAELAGVNEQFF

size: NA
D: TRBD1
J: TRBJ2-2
V: TRBV27
DNA: TGTGCCAGCAGATTCCAAGACAGGGCGTTTGGGGAGCTGTTTTTT
CDR3: CASRFQDRAFGELFF

size: NA
D: NA
J: TRBJ2-7
V: TRBV28
DNA: TGTGCCAGCAGTTTATCCAGCGGGTACGAGCAGTACTTC
CDR3: CASSLSSGYEQYF

size: NA
D: NA
J: TRBJ2-3
V: TRBV11-2
DNA: TGTGCCAGCAGCCCAGGGGGGTATCGGGGGAGAACAGATACGCAGTATTTT
CDR3: CASSPGGYRGRTDTQYF

size: NA
D: TRBD1
J: TRBJ2-7
V: TRBV5-1
DNA: TGCGCCAGCAGGTCAGGGGGCTACGAGCAGTACTTC
CDR3: CASRSGGYEQYF

size: NA
D: NA
J: TRBJ2-5
V: TRBV7-6
DNA: TGTGCCAGCAGCTTAGGGGCAGGGAAAGAGACCCAGTACTTC
CDR3: CASSLGAGKETQYF

size: NA
D: NA
J: TRBJ1-1
V: TRBV29-1
DNA: TGCAGCGTTGTCGGGGGGACCGCTTTCTTT
CDR3: CSVVGGTAFF

size: NA
D: NA
J: TRBJ1-1
V: TRBV7-9
DNA: TGTGCCAGCAGCCCCCTTCTAACTGAAGCTTTCTTT
CDR3: CASSPLLTEAFF

size: few
D: NA
J: TRBJ2-2
V: TRBV25-1
DNA: TGTGCCAGCAGGGACTCTACCGGGGAGCTGTTTTTT
CDR3: CASRDSTGELFF

size: few
D: NA
J: TRBJ2-2
V: TRBV25-1
DNA: TGTGCCAGCAGTGAGCGAACGGGATCCGGGGAGCTGTTTTTT
CDR3: CASSERTGSGELFF

size: few
D: NA
J: TRBJ2-1
V: TRBV6-5
DNA: TGTGCCAGCCAAAACTACAATGAGCAGTTCTTC
CDR3: CASQNYNEQFF

size: NA
D: TRBD2
J: TRBJ2-7
V: TRBV18
DNA: TGTGCCAGCTCACCAGGACTAGCAGGCTACGAGCAGTACTTC
CDR3: CASSPGLAGYEQYF

size: NA
D: TRBD2
J: TRBJ2-1
V: TRBV7-8
DNA: TGTGCCAGCAGCTATGGACTAGCGGGAGAAGGACGTTGGTTCTTC
CDR3: CASSYGLAGEGRWFF

size: few
D: TRBD2
J: TRBJ2-2
V: TRBV27
DNA: TGTGCCAGCAAGCGGGAGTACGGCGGGGAGCTGTTTTTT
CDR3: CASKREYGGELFF

size: NA
D: TRBD2
J: TRBJ2-7
V: TRBV7-9
DNA: TGTGCCAGCAGCGCCCAGCCCGGGACTAGCGGGACTCGCGAGCAGTACTTC
CDR3: CASSAQPGTSGTREQYF

size: NA
D: TRBD1
J: TRBJ1-1
V: TRBV9
DNA: TGTGCCAGCAGCTTCTCCGGGACAGGGGGGATCATGAACACTGAAGCTTTCTTT
CDR3: CASSFSGTGGIMNTEAFF

size: few
D: NA
J: TRBJ2-1
V: TRBV27
DNA: TGTGCCAGCAGCACGGGAGCTTACAATGAGCAGTTCTTC
CDR3: CASSTGAYNEQFF

size: few
D: NA
J: TRBJ1-1
V: TRBV19
DNA: TGTGCCAGTAGTATAGAACGGGGGGACACTGAAGCTTTCTTT
CDR3: CASSIERGDTEAFF

size: NA
D: NA
J: TRBJ2-5
V: TRBV7-2
DNA: TGTGCCAGCAGCTTAGTAAGCTCTTTCGAGACCCAGTACTTC
CDR3: CASSLVSSFETQYF

size: NA
D: NA
J: TRBJ2-1
V: TRBV6-5
DNA: TGTGCCAGCAGTTCTCGAAGGGGCGGGAACTACAATGAGCAGTTCTTC
CDR3: CASSSRRGGNYNEQFF

size: NA
D: NA
J: TRBJ1-2
V: TRBV6-6
DNA: TGTGCCAGCAGGTCCGAGACATACTATGGCTACACCTTC
CDR3: CASRSETYYGYTF

size: few
D: NA
J: TRBJ2-2
V: TRBV5-1
DNA: TGCGCCAGCAGCTTGGCCCCGGTAACCGGGGAGCTGTTTTTT
CDR3: CASSLAPVTGELFF

size: NA
D: TRBD1
J: TRBJ2-7
V: TRBV18
DNA: TGTGCCAGCTCACCAGCGACAGGGGTTTCCTACGAGCAGTACTTC
CDR3: CASSPATGVSYEQYF

size: few
D: NA
J: TRBJ1-1
V: TRBV18
DNA: TGTGCCAGCTCACAGGGGCTGGACACTGAAGCTTTCTTT
CDR3: CASSQGLDTEAFF

size: few
D: TRBD2
J: TRBJ2-3
V: TRBV5-4
DNA: TGTGCCAGCAGCTTAAAAGCGGGGGGCACAGATACGCAGTATTTT
CDR3: CASSLKAGGTDTQYF

size: NA
D: NA
J: TRBJ2-1
V: TRBV7-3
DNA: TGTGCCAGCAGCTTAACTGGGCCAGGCAACAATGAGCAGTTCTTC
CDR3: CASSLTGPGNNEQFF

size: NA
D: NA
J: TRBJ1-1
V: TRBV18
DNA: TGTGCCAGCTCCCCGACTCCTACCGGGACTGAAGCTTTCTTT
CDR3: CASSPTPTGTEAFF